This is a list of T cell receptor beta chains from one sample in a study of blood T cell repertoires in COVID-19. This table comes from immunoSEQ multiplex PCR, and its TCRdb copy is limited to in-frame clones, with some not included. This sample has 350,000 or so clones, with approximately 90% found just once. The specimen was peripheral blood. The receptors here all came from an older woman with COVID-19, enrolled during active disease. CDR3s include the opening cysteine and the closing phenylalanine or tryptophan. D genes are given only for firm matches. Where a row states a size, it is once, few, many or the class of an expanded clone; other rows omit it.

V: TRBV19; size: .; D: .; J: TRBJ1-2; CDR3: CASSIQGQRGYTF; DNA: TGTGCCAGTAGTATTCAAGGACAAAGGGGCTACACCTTC
V: TRBV6-5; size: .; D: TRBD1; J: TRBJ2-5; CDR3: CASSRDRGQETQYF; DNA: TGTGCCAGCAGCCGGGACAGGGGTCAAGAGACCCAGTACTTC
V: TRBV28; size: .; D: .; J: TRBJ2-3; CDR3: CASSRRVLGPDTQYF; DNA: TGTGCCAGCAGCCGGCGGGTCCTCGGCCCAGATACGCAGTATTTT
V: TRBV29-1; size: few; D: TRBD1; J: TRBJ2-7; CDR3: CSVASGTGVSYEQYF; DNA: TGCAGCGTCGCGTCCGGGACAGGGGTCTCCTACGAGCAGTACTTC
V: TRBV6-1; size: .; D: TRBD1; J: TRBJ1-2; CDR3: CASTHRGQGSLGYTF; DNA: TGTGCCAGCACCCATAGAGGACAGGGTAGTTTGGGCTACACCTTC
V: TRBV9; size: .; D: .; J: TRBJ2-3; CDR3: CASSVDSYLTDTQYF; DNA: TGTGCCAGCAGCGTTGACAGCTACCTTACAGATACGCAGTATTTT
V: TRBV27; size: few; D: TRBD1; J: TRBJ1-5; CDR3: CASGDPGTGNQPQHF; DNA: TGTGCCAGCGGGGATCCCGGGACAGGGAATCAGCCCCAGCATTTT
V: TRBV29-1; size: .; D: TRBD1; J: TRBJ1-2; CDR3: CSVGAPPGQGLNYGYTF; DNA: TGCAGCGTTGGCGCCCCCCCGGGACAGGGACTTAACTATGGCTACACCTTC
V: TRBV5-1; size: .; D: .; J: TRBJ2-7; CDR3: CASSLAPGILIYEQYF; DNA: TGCGCCAGCAGCTTGGCCCCAGGGATCCTGATCTACGAGCAGTACTTC
V: TRBV5-1; size: .; D: TRBD2; J: TRBJ2-1; CDR3: CASSSSPGGPGVDEQFF; DNA: TGCGCCAGCAGCTCCTCTCCGGGGGGGCCCGGGGTGGATGAGCAGTTCTTC
V: TRBV7-6; size: few; D: .; J: TRBJ1-2; CDR3: CASSTNTGNYGYTF; DNA: TGTGCCAGCAGCACCAATACAGGGAACTATGGCTACACCTTC
V: TRBV4-2; size: once; D: .; J: TRBJ2-3; CDR3: CASSPFLAAGPTDTQYF; DNA: TGTGCCAGCAGCCCCTTCCTAGCAGCCGGGCCCACAGATACGCAGTATTTT
V: TRBV5-1; size: .; D: TRBD2; J: TRBJ2-7; CDR3: CASSLRGGGYEQYF; DNA: TGCGCCAGCAGCTTACGAGGCGGGGGATACGAGCAGTACTTC
V: TRBV7-9; size: .; D: .; J: TRBJ1-4; CDR3: CASSLAGSYEKLFF; DNA: TGTGCCAGCAGCTTGGCGGGGTCGTATGAAAAACTGTTTTTT
V: TRBV5-4; size: .; D: .; J: TRBJ2-5; CDR3: CASSFVEAVHSTQYF; DNA: TGTGCCAGCAGCTTCGTGGAAGCGGTACATTCGACCCAGTACTTC
V: TRBV5-1; size: .; D: TRBD2; J: TRBJ2-7; CDR3: CASSLGAGGSEQYF; DNA: TGCGCCAGCAGCTTGGGCGCGGGGGGGTCCGAGCAGTACTTC
V: TRBV7-2; size: .; D: TRBD1; J: TRBJ2-3; CDR3: CASSPWTGSSTDTQYF; DNA: TGTGCCAGCAGCCCCTGGACAGGGTCTAGCACAGATACGCAGTATTTT
V: TRBV27; size: .; D: TRBD2; J: TRBJ2-1; CDR3: CASSLIAGAHNEQFF; DNA: TGTGCCAGCAGTTTGATAGCGGGGGCTCACAATGAGCAGTTCTTC
V: TRBV6-5; size: .; D: .; J: TRBJ2-5; CDR3: CASSSNGRGFGETQYF; DNA: TGTGCCAGCAGTTCTAACGGACGGGGGTTCGGGGAGACCCAGTACTTC
V: TRBV5-4; size: once; D: .; J: TRBJ1-1; CDR3: CASSLWRDEAFF; DNA: TGTGCCAGCAGCTTGTGGAGGGATGAAGCTTTCTTT
V: TRBV28; size: .; D: .; J: TRBJ1-6; CDR3: CASSTPGGPYNSPLHF; DNA: TGTGCCAGCAGTACACCGGGGGGACCCTATAATTCACCCCTCCACTTT
V: TRBV28; size: .; D: TRBD1; J: TRBJ1-4; CDR3: CASSPTGSTNEKLFF; DNA: TGTGCCAGCAGTCCGACAGGGTCGACTAATGAAAAACTGTTTTTT
V: TRBV19; size: few; D: .; J: TRBJ1-1; CDR3: CASSIEQGPEAFF; DNA: TGTGCCAGTAGTATAGAGCAGGGGCCTGAAGCTTTCTTT
V: TRBV24-1; size: .; D: TRBD2; J: TRBJ2-7; CDR3: CATSDSGTANSYEQYF; DNA: TGTGCCACCAGTGACAGCGGGACGGCGAATTCCTACGAGCAGTACTTC
V: TRBV5-1; size: .; D: .; J: TRBJ2-7; CDR3: CASRQGSATYEQYF; DNA: TGCGCCAGTCGCCAGGGCTCGGCGACCTACGAGCAGTACTTC
V: TRBV5-4; size: .; D: TRBD2; J: TRBJ2-2; CDR3: CASSWRTGGPGGELFF; DNA: TGTGCCAGCAGCTGGAGAACGGGGGGGCCGGGCGGGGAGCTGTTTTTT
V: TRBV28; size: .; D: TRBD1; J: TRBJ2-2; CDR3: CASSLLRGTGGNTGELFF; DNA: TGTGCCAGCAGTTTACTACGTGGAACAGGGGGGAACACCGGGGAGCTGTTTTTT
V: TRBV2; size: .; D: .; J: TRBJ2-3; CDR3: CASIDRSFTDTQYF; DNA: TGTGCCAGCATAGACAGAAGCTTCACAGATACGCAGTATTTT
V: TRBV6-5; size: .; D: TRBD2; J: TRBJ2-3; CDR3: CASSSGRGISDTQYF; DNA: TGTGCCAGCAGTTCAGGGCGGGGGATTTCAGATACGCAGTATTTT
V: TRBV18; size: .; D: TRBD1; J: TRBJ1-3; CDR3: CASSRMGQANSGNTIYF; DNA: TGTGCCAGCTCTCGCATGGGACAGGCGAACTCTGGAAACACCATATATTTT
V: TRBV9; size: .; D: .; J: TRBJ2-3; CDR3: CASGSGTDTQYF; DNA: TGTGCCAGCGGCTCGGGGACAGATACGCAGTATTTT
V: TRBV10-3; size: .; D: .; J: TRBJ2-2; CDR3: CASKVPGNTGELFF; DNA: TGTGCCTCCAAAGTGCCAGGGAACACCGGGGAGCTGTTTTTT
V: TRBV7-3; size: .; D: .; J: TRBJ2-5; CDR3: CASSFPGRQETQYF; DNA: TGTGCCAGCAGCTTCCCGGGGAGACAAGAGACCCAGTACTTC
V: TRBV5-5; size: .; D: .; J: TRBJ1-5; CDR3: CASSLWAGDQPQHF; DNA: TGTGCCAGCAGCTTGTGGGCAGGGGATCAGCCCCAGCATTTT
V: TRBV10-3; size: .; D: TRBD2; J: TRBJ2-1; CDR3: CAATGGGESYNEQFF; DNA: TGTGCCGCCACGGGGGGGGGAGAGTCCTACAATGAGCAGTTCTTC
V: TRBV6-5; size: .; D: TRBD1; J: TRBJ1-1; CDR3: CASSSRTGGAYEAFF; DNA: TGTGCCAGCAGTTCTCGGACAGGGGGCGCCTATGAAGCTTTCTTT
V: TRBV10-1; size: .; D: TRBD1; J: TRBJ2-1; CDR3: CASSESAGGMNEQFF; DNA: TGCGCCAGCAGTGAGTCGGCAGGGGGCATGAATGAGCAGTTCTTC
V: TRBV5-1; size: .; D: .; J: TRBJ2-2; CDR3: CASSLKIGGSSTGELFF; DNA: TGCGCCAGCAGCTTGAAAATCGGCGGATCGAGCACCGGGGAGCTGTTTTTT
V: TRBV18; size: .; D: TRBD1; J: TRBJ1-2; CDR3: CASSTTGRKDGYTF; DNA: TGTGCCAGCTCAACGACAGGGAGAAAGGATGGCTACACCTTC
V: TRBV5-4; size: .; D: TRBD2; J: TRBJ2-2; CDR3: CASEVSGTIRTGELFF; DNA: TGTGCCAGCGAAGTTTCAGGGACTATACGGACTGGGGAGCTGTTTTTT
V: TRBV9; size: .; D: TRBD1; J: TRBJ1-6; CDR3: CASSIEGQHNSPLHF; DNA: TGTGCCAGCAGCATAGAGGGACAGCATAATTCACCCCTCCACTTT
V: TRBV7-3; size: .; D: TRBD2; J: TRBJ2-7; CDR3: CASSTQGLTYEQYF; DNA: TGTGCCAGCAGCACCCAGGGACTAACCTACGAGCAGTACTTC
V: TRBV9; size: .; D: TRBD2; J: TRBJ2-5; CDR3: CASSVDGAGGQETQYF; DNA: TGTGCCAGCAGCGTAGATGGCGCGGGGGGCCAAGAGACCCAGTACTTC
V: TRBV7-2; size: .; D: .; J: TRBJ1-2; CDR3: CASSLGTPHGYTF; DNA: TGTGCCAGCAGCTTAGGGACTCCACATGGCTACACCTTC
V: TRBV30; size: .; D: TRBD2; J: TRBJ2-3; CDR3: CAWSLASGGIDTQYF; DNA: TGTGCCTGGAGTTTGGCTAGCGGGGGAATAGATACGCAGTATTTT
V: TRBV2; size: .; D: .; J: TRBJ1-5; CDR3: CASKRGLQTNQPQHF; DNA: TGTGCCAGCAAACGAGGGCTTCAGACAAATCAGCCCCAGCATTTT
V: TRBV4-1; size: .; D: TRBD2; J: TRBJ2-1; CDR3: CASSQYSGGNEQFF; DNA: TGCGCCAGCAGCCAATATAGCGGGGGCAATGAGCAGTTCTTC
V: TRBV21-1; size: .; D: .; J: TRBJ1-2; CDR3: CASSKVGKEANYGYTF; DNA: TGTGCCAGCAGCAAAGTGGGGAAGGAGGCTAACTATGGCTACACCTTC